The 19 T cell receptor beta chains below were found in one sample sequenced in a study of blood T cells in healthy people across ages. Alongside a J-beta primer mix, a sample-barcoded 5' primer served in a second PCR lasting roughly 7 to 11 cycles. In TCRdb, the 5' RACE reads were re-called with MiXCR into one record per CDR3 protein. Among more than 650,000 distinct CDR3 sequences listed, roughly 25% were seen once. These data also formed part of another study, on T cells of mothers and their children.

Sequencing was carried out using blood. These TCRs come from a boy aged 10-17 years in good health.

The V and J genes are TRBV7-3 and TRBJ2-4; weak D call: TRBD1 (6 bases). V was pared by 1 base and J by 2 bases, with 12 bases between. This CDR3 spans 16 amino acids. Germline V gives CDR1 SGHTA, CDR2 FQGTGA. The CDR3 coding sequence is TGTGCCAGCAGCTTAAAAACAGGGATAACCAAAAACATTCAGTACTTC. It codes for CASSLKTGITKNIQYF.

V and J are TRBV12-3 or TRBV12-4 and TRBJ1-4; D is ambiguous. There are 14 residues in the CDR3. The V gene lost 2 bases and the J gene lost 8 bases, with 12 bases spanning the gap. This CDR3 is CASSLNRRVEKLFF. CDR3 bases: TGTGCCAGCAGTTTAAATCGCCGGGTCGAAAAACTGTTTTTT.

Turning to this clonotype: Its ends do not fully match the called genes, so a read error is possible. V gene TRBV11-1 combines with J gene TRBJ2-5; weak D call: TRBD1 (6 bases). This CDR3 contains 14 residues. CDR1 is SGHAT, CDR2 FQDESV, per germline (reference sequence). The CDR3 is CASSSGQYQKTQYF. As DNA, the CDR3 is TGTGCCAGCAGCTCCGGACAGTACCAAAAGACCCAGTACTTC.

This clonotype came up a few times. The CDR3 DNA sequence: TGTGCCAGCAGCTTATTATGGCGGGACAGGGCGTTCCCCCACTATGGCTACACCTTC. It translates to CASSLLWRDRAFPHYGYTF. The chain links TRBV7-4 to TRBJ1-2; 9 bases line up with TRBD1. With V trimmed by 2 bases and J by 3 bases, 16 bases remained unmatched. The germline V gene encodes CDR1 SGHVT and CDR2 SQSDAQ. The CDR3 runs 19 residues.

The chain couples TRBV19 to TRBJ2-3, with 8 bases matching TRBD2. With 4 bases clipped from V and 0 bases from J, the junction kept 3 bases outside the gene matches. The CDR3 totals 15 residues. Per the germline V gene, CDR1 is LNHDA and CDR2 is SQIVND (reference sequence). Here the CDR3 DNA reads TGTGCCAGTAGTAATAGCGGGGAGAGCACAGATACGCAGTATTTT. This translates into CASSNSGESTDTQYF.

CDR3 in DNA: TGTGCCTGGAGTGATGGCTATGGCTACACCTTC. Its translation: CAWSDGYGYTF. V gene TRBV30 combines with J gene TRBJ1-2; D is unclear. Germline CDR1 is GTSNPN and CDR2 is SVGIG (reference sequence). This CDR3 region has 11 residues. V was shortened by 1 base and J by 4 bases, with 4 bases between the two germline ends.

This clonotype appeared a few times. The chain has TRBV2 and TRBJ2-6; TRBD1 matches 7 bases. V was clipped by 10 bases and J by 0 bases; unmatched bases: 6. The CDR3 is 15 amino acids. The germline V gene encodes CDR1 SNHLY and CDR2 FYNNEI. The CDR3 DNA reads TGTGCCACACAGGGGTATAGCTCTGGGGCCAACGTCCTGACTTTC. It codes for CATQGYSSGANVLTF. The whole variable domain, remainder taken from reference TRBV2 and TRBJ2-6, is EPEVTQTPSHQVTQMGQEVILRCVPISNHLYFYWYRQILGQKVEFLVSFYNNEISEKSEIFDDQFSVERPDGSNFTLKIRSTKLEDSAMYFCATQGYSSGANVLTFGAGSRLTVL.

The J gene is TRBJ2-5, the V gene TRBV18; 9 bases map to TRBD2. The J call is doubtful: the DNA matches TRBJ2-7 better. This CDR3 region has 14 residues. Looked up from germline, CDR1 is KGHSH and CDR2 is LQKENI. The CDR3 region is CASSAGGRIYEQYF. Written as DNA, the CDR3 is TGTGCCAGCTCAGCGGGGGGGAGAATCTACGAGCAGTACTTC.

Concerning this clonotype: One end of the junction is discordant with germline, which a read error may explain. The chain couples TRBV2 to TRBJ1-1; the match to TRBD1 covers 8 bases. CDR1 SNHLY and CDR2 FYNNEI come from the germline V gene. This CDR3 contains 15 residues. CDR3: CASSVRRQGNTEASF. The CDR3 bases are TGTGCCAGCAGTGTCCGAAGACAGGGGAACACTGAAGCTTCCTTT.

The V call is TRBV5-5, the J call TRBJ2-5; D might be TRBD1 or TRBD2, each matching 5 bases. The length of the CDR3 is 14 residues. Looked up from germline, CDR1 is SGHKS and CDR2 is YYEKEE (reference sequence). The V and J ends lost 4 bases and 1 base respectively, with 11 bases between them. This CDR3 is CASSPKGSQETQYF. The CDR3 DNA follows: TGTGCCAGCAGCCCCAAGGGGAGCCAAGAGACCCAGTACTTC.

This chain connects TRBV4-2 to TRBJ2-5, with 7 bases aligning to TRBD2. CDR3 length equals 17 residues. The germline V gene has CDR1 LGHNA and CDR2 YNFKEQ. The V segment lost 0 bases and the J segment 3 bases; nucleotides outside the gene matches: 10. CDR3 residues: CASSQEGVPLAEETQYF. CDR3 nucleotides: TGTGCCAGCAGCCAAGAAGGAGTGCCTCTAGCGGAAGAGACCCAGTACTTC.

This clonotype has only a few counts. The chain links TRBV7-2 to TRBJ2-1; 8 positions agree with TRBD2. Per the germline V gene, CDR1 is SGHTA and CDR2 is FQGNSA. There are 12 residues in the CDR3. V gave up 11 bases and J gave up 2 bases; unmatched junction bases: 2. CDR3 in DNA: TGTGCCTGTAGCGGGGCCTACAATGAGCAGTTCTTC. Protein sequence: CACSGAYNEQFF.

This sequence joins TRBV27 and TRBJ2-7; D may be TRBD2 (7 bases). This CDR3 is built from 14 residues. V was shortened by 5 bases and J by 4 bases, with 15 bases between the two germline ends. CDR1 and CDR2 (germline): MNHEY, SMNVEV (reference sequence). CDR3 in DNA: TGTGCCAGCAGTCGAGGGGGGGCGGGTTACGAGCAGTACTTC. Amino acids: CASSRGGAGYEQYF.

This clonotype was observed a handful of times. V is TRBV20-1 and J is TRBJ2-1; TRBD2 aligns across 7 bases. CDR1 is DFQATT and CDR2 is SNEGSKA in the germline V gene (reference sequence). The CDR3 has 14 residues. J lost 2 bases, V lost 3 bases, and 4 bases had no gene match. The CDR3 loop is CSASGGLTYNEQFF. DNA for the CDR3: TGCAGTGCTAGTGGGGGACTAACCTACAATGAGCAGTTCTTC.

The chain links TRBV6-6 to TRBJ1-2; D remains ambiguous. V was clipped by 2 bases and J by 4 bases, with 14 bases between them. Germline V gene data show CDR1 as MNHNY and CDR2 as SVGAGI (reference sequence). The CDR3 is 15 amino acids. The CDR3 DNA reads as TGTGCCAGCAGTTACGGGAAAACAGCTAGCTATGGCTACACCTTC. It is translated as CASSYGKTASYGYTF.

V usage is TRBV2 and J usage is TRBJ2-3; D is unresolved. The CDR3 runs 14 residues. Germline V gene lookup returns CDR1 SNHLY and CDR2 FYNNEI. V was pared by 3 bases and J by 3 bases, with 10 bases between. The CDR3 DNA sequence: TGTGCCAGCAGTGACCCGCGTCGGACAGATACGCAGTATTTT. This codes for CASSDPRRTDTQYF.

A word on this clonotype: The junction departs from the called germline gene at one end, perhaps through a read error. The CDR3 region has the DNA TGTGCCAGCAGCTCGCAGGGGGACTCCTACGAGCAGTACTTC. It encodes CASSSQGDSYEQYF. The chain couples TRBV5-1 to TRBJ2-7; 7 bases are a match to TRBD1. Germline CDR1 reads SGHRS; CDR2 reads YFSETQ. There are 14 residues in the CDR3.

The chain carries TRBV27 and TRBJ2-2, with D possibly TRBD2 on 6 matching bases. The CDR3 contains 17 residues. V shed 1 base and J shed 3 bases, with 15 bases lying between them. Germline V CDR1 and CDR2: MNHEY, SMNVEV (reference sequence). The CDR3 region has the DNA TGTGCCAGCAGTTTATTCCGGGGTAGGAGGGACACCGGGGAGCTGTTTTTT. The encoded protein is CASSLFRGRRDTGELFF.

This clonotype came up a few times. This chain connects TRBV3-1 to TRBJ1-5; D remains unclear. Germline CDR1 reads LGHDT; CDR2 reads YNNKEL (reference sequence). Trimming removed 0 bases at V and 7 bases at J, with 7 bases between. This CDR3 region has 13 residues. In DNA, the CDR3 is TGTGCCAGCAGCCAAGATCGAAGGCAGCCCCAGCATTTT. Its protein is CASSQDRRQPQHF.